One TCR beta chain is described in this entry. From RNA transcripts, TCR beta CDR3 regions were amplified. HTBI primers were the set used in a first-round RT-PCR of the TCR CDR3. A single record per CDR3 protein comes from TCRdb applying MiXCR to the multiplex PCR reads. This repertoire shows hundreds of thousands of distinct CDR3 sequences, roughly 46% found once; its top ten account for approximately 6.8%. Germline CDR1 reads SGHRS; CDR2 reads YFSETQ. This CDR3 is built from 17 residues. J was trimmed by 0 bases and V by 0 bases; bases with no gene match: 5. The sample comes from a study of T cells in Graves' hyperthyroidism and ophthalmopathy.

Sequences were obtained from peripheral blood or thyroid tissue (not recorded which). This sequence was found in an adult man with Graves' disease, either hyperthyroidism or ophthalmopathy (not recorded which). The chain employs TRBV5-1 and TRBJ2-7; TRBD2 agrees at 11 bases. The CDR3 nucleotides are TGCGCCAGCAGCTTGGGTGGACTAGCGGGTACCTCCTACGAGCAGTACTTC. Translating it yields CASSLGGLAGTSYEQYF.